This T cell receptor beta chain was recovered during a study of blood T cell repertoires in COVID-19. Germline V gene lookup returns CDR1 LGHNA and CDR2 YNFKEQ. Deletions cut 4 bases from V and 7 bases from J, with 20 bases between. CDR3 length: 16 residues. Profiling relied on immunoSEQ multiplex PCR, and the TCRdb table lists in-frame clones only, not all of them. The data contain 300,000 or so clones, roughly 86% of them seen just once; the ten biggest clones take up about 1.6%. The sequenced sample consisted of peripheral blood. The genes are TRBV4-2 and TRBJ1-5; possible D gene TRBD1, 6 bases. The receptor was derived from a woman in her fifties or sixties with acute or convalescent COVID-19. DNA of the CDR3: TGTGCCAGCAGCCTAACCCTTACAGGGTACCGGCAGCCCCAGCATTTT. Amino acid sequence: CASSLTLTGYRQPQHF.